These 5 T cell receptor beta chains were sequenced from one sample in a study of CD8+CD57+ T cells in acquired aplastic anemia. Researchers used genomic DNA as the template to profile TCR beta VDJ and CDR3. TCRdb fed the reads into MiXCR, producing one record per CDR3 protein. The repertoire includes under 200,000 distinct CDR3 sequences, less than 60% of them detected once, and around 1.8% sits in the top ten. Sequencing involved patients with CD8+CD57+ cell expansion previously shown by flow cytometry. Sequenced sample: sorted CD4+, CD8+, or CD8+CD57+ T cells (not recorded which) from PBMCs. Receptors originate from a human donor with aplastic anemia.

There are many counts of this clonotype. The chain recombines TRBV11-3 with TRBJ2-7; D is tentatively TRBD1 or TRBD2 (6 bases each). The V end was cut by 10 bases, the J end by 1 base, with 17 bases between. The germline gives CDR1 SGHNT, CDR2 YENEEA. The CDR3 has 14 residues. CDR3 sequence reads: CATPWGASSYEQYF. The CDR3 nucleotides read TGTGCCACCCCGTGGGGGGCGAGTTCCTACGAGCAGTACTTC.

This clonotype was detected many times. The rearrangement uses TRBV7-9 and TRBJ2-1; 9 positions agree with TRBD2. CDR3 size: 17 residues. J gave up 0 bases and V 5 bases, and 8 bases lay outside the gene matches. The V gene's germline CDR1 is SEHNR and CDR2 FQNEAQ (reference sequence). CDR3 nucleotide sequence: TGTGCCAGCAGCCGGACTAGCGCGTCGAGCTCCTACAATGAGCAGTTCTTC. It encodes CASSRTSASSSYNEQFF. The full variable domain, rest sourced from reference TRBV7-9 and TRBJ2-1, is DTGVSQNPRHKITKRGQNVTFRCDPISEHNRLYWYRQTLGQGPEFLTYFQNEAQLEKSRLLSDRFSAERPKGSFSTLEIQRTEQGDSAMYLCASSRTSASSSYNEQFFGPGTRLTVL.

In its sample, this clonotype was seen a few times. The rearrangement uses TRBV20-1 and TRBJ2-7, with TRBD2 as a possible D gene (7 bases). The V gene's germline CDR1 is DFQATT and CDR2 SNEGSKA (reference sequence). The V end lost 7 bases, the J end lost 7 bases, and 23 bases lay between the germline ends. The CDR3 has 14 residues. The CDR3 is CSVRGAREAGEQYF. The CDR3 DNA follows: TGCAGTGTTCGGGGGGCGCGAGAGGCTGGGGAGCAGTACTTC.

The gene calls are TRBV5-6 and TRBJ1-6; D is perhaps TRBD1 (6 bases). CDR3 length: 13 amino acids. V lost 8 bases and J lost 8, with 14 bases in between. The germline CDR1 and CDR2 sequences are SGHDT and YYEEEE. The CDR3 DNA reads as TGTGCCAGTAAGCGGGGGGCGGATTCACCCCTCCACTTT. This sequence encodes CASKRGADSPLHF.

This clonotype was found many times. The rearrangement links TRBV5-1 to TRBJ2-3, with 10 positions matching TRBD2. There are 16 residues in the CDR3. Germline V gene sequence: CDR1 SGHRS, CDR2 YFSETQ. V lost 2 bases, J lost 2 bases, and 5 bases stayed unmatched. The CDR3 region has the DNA TGCGCCAGCAGCTTAGGGCTAGCGGGGGCCACAGATACGCAGTATTTT. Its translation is CASSLGLAGATDTQYF.